These 8 T cell receptor beta chains originate from one sample sequenced in a study of blood T cell repertoires in COVID-19. Clones were sequenced by immunoSEQ multiplex PCR, and TCRdb holds only the in-frame ones, with some missing. This table holds about 87,000 clones, roughly four fifths found once. Material for sequencing was peripheral blood. These receptor sequences come from a woman in her 70s with acute or convalescent COVID-19.

In DNA, the CDR3 is TGTGCCAGCAGCAAGTCTCGGGTTCGTGAGCAGTTCTTC. Amino acid sequence: CASSKSRVREQFF. The chain carries TRBV14 and TRBJ2-1; no clear D. The CDR3 has 13 residues. CDR1 is SGHDN, CDR2 FVKESK, per germline. The ends were cut back, 5 bases at V and 9 bases at J, with 14 bases in the middle.

The genes are TRBV28 and TRBJ1-2, with a possible D match to TRBD1 (6 bases). CDR3 length equals 15 residues. Trimming cost V 6 bases and J 7 bases, with 21 bases left between them. CDR1 is MDHEN and CDR2 is SYDVKM in the germline V gene. The CDR3: CASRSLDRSWGGYTF. The CDR3 coding sequence is TGTGCCAGCAGGTCCCTCGACAGGTCTTGGGGTGGCTACACCTTC.

The chain carries TRBV7-9 and TRBJ2-6, with a possible D match to TRBD1 (6 bases). Trimming removed 3 bases from V and 2 bases from J, with 11 bases in between. Germline-derived CDR1 and CDR2 are SEHNR and FQNEAQ (reference sequence). The CDR3 is 16 amino acids. The CDR3 nucleotides are TGTGCCAGCAGCTTGGGGAACAGGGCTGGGGCCAACGTCCTGACTTTC. It translates to CASSLGNRAGANVLTF.

The chain uses TRBV7-6 and TRBJ1-4, with D possibly being TRBD1 (5 bases). V lost 5 bases, J lost 7 bases, and 8 bases lay in between. Per germline, CDR1 SGHVS and CDR2 FNYEAQ. This CDR3 is built from 12 residues. The CDR3 spells CASSRGGEKLFF. The DNA for the CDR3 is TGTGCCAGCAGCCGGGGGGGTGAAAAACTGTTTTTT.

CDR3 region: CASSPGLNQETQYF. DNA of the CDR3: TGTGCCAGCTCTCCTGGACTTAACCAAGAGACCCAGTACTTC. V usage is TRBV18 and J usage is TRBJ2-5, with D tentatively TRBD2 (5 bases). Germline CDR1 and CDR2: KGHSH and LQKENI. This CDR3 comprises 14 residues. The V end was cut by 6 bases, the J end by 0 bases, with 11 bases between.

CDR3 in amino acids: CASSLSVNSGNTIYF. The CDR3 DNA reads as TGCGCCAGCAGCTTATCGGTGAACTCTGGAAACACCATATATTTT. The genes are TRBV5-1 and TRBJ1-3, with unresolved D. Germline V gene lookup returns CDR1 SGHRS and CDR2 YFSETQ. The CDR3 sequence is 15 residues long. Trimming removed 2 bases from V and 0 bases from J, with 9 bases in between.

The CDR3 DNA is TGTGCCATCACTTCCCGCGGACTAGCGAAGTACTTC. Its protein product is CAITSRGLAKYF. The chain recombines TRBV10-3 with TRBJ2-7; 9 nucleotides align to TRBD2. The length of the CDR3 is 12 residues. CDR1 is ENHRY, CDR2 SYGVKD, per germline. Unmatched junction bases numbered 9, after V lost 7 bases and J lost 11 bases.

This chain's CDR3 is CASGSGQTGHNEQFF. The DNA for the CDR3 is TGTGCTAGTGGATCTGGACAGACCGGCCACAATGAGCAGTTCTTC. The rearrangement uses TRBV12-5 and TRBJ2-1, with D maybe TRBD1 (6 bases). The V end was cut by 6 bases, the J end by 5 bases, with 17 bases between. Germline CDR1 is LGHNT and CDR2 is FRNRAP. The CDR3 loop spans 15 amino acids.